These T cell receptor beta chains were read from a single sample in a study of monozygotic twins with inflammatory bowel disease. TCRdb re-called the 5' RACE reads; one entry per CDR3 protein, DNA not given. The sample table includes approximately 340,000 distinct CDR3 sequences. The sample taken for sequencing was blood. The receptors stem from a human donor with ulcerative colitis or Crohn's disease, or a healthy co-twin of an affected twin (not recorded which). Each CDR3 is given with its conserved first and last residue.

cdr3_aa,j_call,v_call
CASSSTPSNEQFF,TRBJ2-1,TRBV7-7
CASSLDIQGVDTGELFF,TRBJ2-2,TRBV5-1
CASTAGQEGNEQFF,TRBJ2-1,TRBV19
CASSPQAPRGYNEQFF,TRBJ2-1,TRBV18
CASSPGEGPPSYNEQFF,TRBJ2-1,TRBV4-1
CASSLIGEAFF,TRBJ1-1,TRBV4-1
CSAIRTQNTEAFF,TRBJ1-1,TRBV20-1
CASSLDSPGLVTDTQYF,TRBJ2-3,TRBV7-9
CASSSIQMNTEAFF,TRBJ1-1,TRBV6-5
CASRGFGMLGAGANVLTF,TRBJ2-6,TRBV12-3/TRBV12-4
CASRLLRGRAPGYNEQFF,TRBJ2-1,TRBV12-2
CASSRKGYNEQFF,TRBJ2-1,TRBV7-9
CASRSRGPNYEQYF,TRBJ2-7,TRBV2
CASSSRGMSSYEQYF,TRBJ2-7,TRBV5-8
CASSRTGTVAYNEQFF,TRBJ2-1,TRBV6-1
CASSPRGRGGTDTQYF,TRBJ2-3,TRBV3-1
CSVVGTPEVDTQYF,TRBJ2-3,TRBV29-1
CSAHPLGQGASNYGYTF,TRBJ1-2,TRBV20-1
CASSFGQGLVDEQFF,TRBJ2-1,TRBV28
CSVQRGGSYEQYF,TRBJ2-7,TRBV20-1
CSAPAGGRSYEQYF,TRBJ2-7,TRBV20-1
CASRTGDYNEQFF,TRBJ2-1,TRBV5-5
CASSTDRVGYTF,TRBJ1-2,TRBV28
CASRKVDTGELFF,TRBJ2-2,TRBV28
CASSFDPTEAFF,TRBJ1-1,TRBV19
CASSAPGTAFYEQYF,TRBJ2-7,TRBV25-1
CSVGTANTGELFF,TRBJ2-2,TRBV29-1
CASRSGRVNEQYF,TRBJ2-7,TRBV10-2